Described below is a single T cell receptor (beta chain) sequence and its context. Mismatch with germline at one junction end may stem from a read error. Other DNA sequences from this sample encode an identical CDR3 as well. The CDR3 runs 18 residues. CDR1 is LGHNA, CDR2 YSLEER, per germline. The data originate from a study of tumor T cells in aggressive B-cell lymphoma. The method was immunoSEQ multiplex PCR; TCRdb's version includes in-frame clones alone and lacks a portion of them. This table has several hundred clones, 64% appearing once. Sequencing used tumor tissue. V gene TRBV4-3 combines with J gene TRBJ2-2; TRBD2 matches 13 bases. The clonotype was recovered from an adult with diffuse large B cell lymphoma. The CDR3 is CASSQDIRTSGSAGELFF. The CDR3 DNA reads TGCGCCAGCAGCCAAGATATACGGACTAGCGGGAGTGCCGGGGAGTTGTTTTTT.